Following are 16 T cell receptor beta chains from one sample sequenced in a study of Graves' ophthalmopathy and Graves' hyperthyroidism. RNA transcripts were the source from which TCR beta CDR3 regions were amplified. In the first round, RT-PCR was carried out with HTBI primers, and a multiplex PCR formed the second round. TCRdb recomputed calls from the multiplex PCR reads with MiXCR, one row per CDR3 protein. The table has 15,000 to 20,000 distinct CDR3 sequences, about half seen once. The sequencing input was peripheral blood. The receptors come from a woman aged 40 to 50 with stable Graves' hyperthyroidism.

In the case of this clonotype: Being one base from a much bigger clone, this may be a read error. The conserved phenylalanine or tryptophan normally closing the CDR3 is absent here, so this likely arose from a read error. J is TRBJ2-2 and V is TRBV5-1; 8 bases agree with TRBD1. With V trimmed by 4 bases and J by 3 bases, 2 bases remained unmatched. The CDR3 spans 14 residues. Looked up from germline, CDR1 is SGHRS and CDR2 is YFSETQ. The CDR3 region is CASSKTGDTGELFL. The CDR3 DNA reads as TGCGCCAGCAGCAAGACAGGGGACACCGGGGAGCTGTTTTTG.

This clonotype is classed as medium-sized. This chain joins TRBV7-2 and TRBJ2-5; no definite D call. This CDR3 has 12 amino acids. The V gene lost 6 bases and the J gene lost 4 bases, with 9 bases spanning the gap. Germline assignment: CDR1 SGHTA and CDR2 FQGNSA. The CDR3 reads CASSPAGETQYF. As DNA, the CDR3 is TGTGCCAGCAGTCCCGCAGGAGAGACCCAGTACTTC. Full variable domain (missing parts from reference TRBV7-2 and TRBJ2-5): GAGVSQSPSNKVTEKGKDVELRCDPISGHTALYWYRQSLGQGLEFLIYFQGNSAPDKSGLPSDRFSAERTGGSVSTLTIQRTQQEDSAVYLCASSPAGETQYFGPGTRLLVL.

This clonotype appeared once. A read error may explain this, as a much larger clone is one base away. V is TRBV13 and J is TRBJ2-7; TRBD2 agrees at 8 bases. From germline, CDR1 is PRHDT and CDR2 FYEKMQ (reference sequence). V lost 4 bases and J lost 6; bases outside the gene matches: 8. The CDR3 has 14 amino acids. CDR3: CASSSLAEGPEQYF. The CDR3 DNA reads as TGTGCCAGCAGCTCACTAGCGGAAGGACCCGAGCAGTACTTC.

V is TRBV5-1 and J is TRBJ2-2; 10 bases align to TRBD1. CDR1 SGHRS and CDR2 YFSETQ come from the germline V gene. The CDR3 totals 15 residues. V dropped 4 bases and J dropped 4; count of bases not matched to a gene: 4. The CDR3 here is CASSPGTGVTGELFF. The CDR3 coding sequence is TGCGCCAGCAGCCCCGGGACAGGGGTCACCGGGGAGCTGTTTTTT.

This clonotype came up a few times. The CDR3 region has the DNA TGTGCCAGCAGTGACGTAGCGGGAGCTGGCACAGATACGCAGTATTTT. Translated: CASSDVAGAGTDTQYF. This rearrangement joins TRBV6-4 to TRBJ2-3; TRBD2 matches at 9 bases. The ends lost 2 bases at V and 1 base at J; junction bases unmatched: 4. Germline assignment: CDR1 MRHNA and CDR2 SNTAGT. The CDR3 totals 16 residues.

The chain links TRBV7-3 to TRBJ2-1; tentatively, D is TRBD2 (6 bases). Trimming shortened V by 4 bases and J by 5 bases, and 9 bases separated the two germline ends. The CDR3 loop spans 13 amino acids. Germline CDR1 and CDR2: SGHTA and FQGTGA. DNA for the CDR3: TGTGCCAGCAGCTCGGACTACAACAATGAGCAGTTCTTC. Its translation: CASSSDYNNEQFF.

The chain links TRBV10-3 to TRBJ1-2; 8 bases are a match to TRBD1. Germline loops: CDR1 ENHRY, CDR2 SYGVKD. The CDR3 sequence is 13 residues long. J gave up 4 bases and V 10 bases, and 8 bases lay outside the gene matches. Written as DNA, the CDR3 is TGTGCCACCGCCGGGACAGGTGGCTATGGCTACACCTTC. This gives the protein CATAGTGGYGYTF.

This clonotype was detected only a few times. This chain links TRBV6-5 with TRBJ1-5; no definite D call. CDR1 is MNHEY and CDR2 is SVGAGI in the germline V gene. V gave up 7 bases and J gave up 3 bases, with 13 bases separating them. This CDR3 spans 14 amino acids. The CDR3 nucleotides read TGTGCCAGCACCCGCCCAGGACCCAATCAGCCCCAGCATTTT. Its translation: CASTRPGPNQPQHF.

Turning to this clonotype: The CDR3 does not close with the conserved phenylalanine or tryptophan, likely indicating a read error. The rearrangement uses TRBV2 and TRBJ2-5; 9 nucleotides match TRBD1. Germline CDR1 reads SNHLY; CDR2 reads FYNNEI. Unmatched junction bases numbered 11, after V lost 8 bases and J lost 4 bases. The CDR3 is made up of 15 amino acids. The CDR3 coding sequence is TGTGCCAGCTATTCCGGGACAGGGAGCGGAGAGACCCAGTACCTC. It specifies CASYSGTGSGETQYL.

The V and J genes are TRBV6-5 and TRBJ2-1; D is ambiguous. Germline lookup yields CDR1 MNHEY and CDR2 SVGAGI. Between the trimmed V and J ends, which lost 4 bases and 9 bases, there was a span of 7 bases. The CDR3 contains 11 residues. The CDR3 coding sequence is TGTGCCAGCAGTTGGGCGGCTGAGCAGTTCTTC. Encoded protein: CASSWAAEQFF.

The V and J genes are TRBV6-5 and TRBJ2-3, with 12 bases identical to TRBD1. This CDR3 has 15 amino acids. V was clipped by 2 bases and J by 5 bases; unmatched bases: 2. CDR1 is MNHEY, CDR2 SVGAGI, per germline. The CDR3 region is CASSYGTGGLDTQYF. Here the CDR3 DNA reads TGTGCCAGCAGTTACGGGACAGGGGGCTTAGATACGCAGTATTTT.

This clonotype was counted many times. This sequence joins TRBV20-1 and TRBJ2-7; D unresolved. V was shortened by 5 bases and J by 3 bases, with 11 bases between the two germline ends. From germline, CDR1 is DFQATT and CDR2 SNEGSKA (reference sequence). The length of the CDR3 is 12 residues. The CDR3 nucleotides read TGCAGTGCTCTAGAAGCTAACTACGAGCAGTACTTC. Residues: CSALEANYEQYF.

CDR3 DNA: TGTGCCAGCTATTCCGGGACAGGGAGGACTGACAATGAGCAGTTCTTC. It codes for CASYSGTGRTDNEQFF. The gene calls are TRBV2 and TRBJ2-1; 9 positions agree with TRBD1. The CDR3 spans 16 residues. J gave up 5 bases and V 8 bases, and 13 bases lay outside the gene matches. Germline V gene sequence: CDR1 SNHLY, CDR2 FYNNEI.

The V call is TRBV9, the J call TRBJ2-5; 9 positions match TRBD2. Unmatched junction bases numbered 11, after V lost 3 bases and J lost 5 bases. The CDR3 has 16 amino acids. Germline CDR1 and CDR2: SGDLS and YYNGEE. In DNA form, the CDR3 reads TGTGCCAGCAGCGCCCATAGCGGGAGTGAGGATGAGACCCAGTACTTC. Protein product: CASSAHSGSEDETQYF.

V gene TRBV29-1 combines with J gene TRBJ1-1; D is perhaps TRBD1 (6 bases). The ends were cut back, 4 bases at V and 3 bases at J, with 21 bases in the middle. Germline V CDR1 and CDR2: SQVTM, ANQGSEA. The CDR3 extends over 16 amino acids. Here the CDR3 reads CSVVDPTQGWDTEAFF. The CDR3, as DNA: TGCAGCGTTGTGGACCCCACACAGGGTTGGGACACTGAAGCTTTCTTT.

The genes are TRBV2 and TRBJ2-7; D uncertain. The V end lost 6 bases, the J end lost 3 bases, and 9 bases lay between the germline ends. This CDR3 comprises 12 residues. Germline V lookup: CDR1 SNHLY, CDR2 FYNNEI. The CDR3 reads CASRSQFYEQYF. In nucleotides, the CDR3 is TGTGCCAGCAGATCACAGTTCTACGAGCAGTACTTC. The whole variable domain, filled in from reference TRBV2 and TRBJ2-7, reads EPEVTQTPSHQVTQMGQEVILRCVPISNHLYFYWYRQILGQKVEFLVSFYNNEISEKSEIFDDQFSVERPDGSNFTLKIRSTKLEDSAMYFCASRSQFYEQYFGPGTRLTVT.